This T cell receptor (beta chain) was sequenced for a study of vaccination effects on CD4 cells after COVID-19. There are 14 residues in the CDR3. V was pared by 5 bases and J by 3 bases, with 5 bases of the junction left unmatched. CDR1 is SEHNR and CDR2 is FQNEAQ in the germline V gene (reference sequence). The culture ran for approximately 10 days before CD4+ T cells were isolated. Sequencing used immunoSEQ multiplex PCR; TCRdb keeps in-frame clones, though not all of them. The table records 45,000 or so clones, 70% to 75% of them present only once. For this clone: Antigen unknown.

The source material was CD4+ T cells from PBMCs cultured without peptide, sampled before COVID-19 vaccination. This chain connects TRBV7-9 to TRBJ2-5, with 8 nucleotides matching TRBD2. This receptor was obtained from a human donor who had a prior SARS-CoV-2 infection. The CDR3 sequence is CASSPGTRKETQYF. In DNA, the CDR3 is TGTGCCAGCAGCCCTGGGACTAGGAAAGAGACCCAGTACTTC. The variable domain in full, completed from reference TRBV7-9 and TRBJ2-5, reads DTGVSQNPRHKITKRGQNVTFRCDPISEHNRLYWYRQTLGQGPEFLTYFQNEAQLEKSRLLSDRFSAERPKGSFSTLEIQRTEQGDSAMYLCASSPGTRKETQYFGPGTRLLVL.